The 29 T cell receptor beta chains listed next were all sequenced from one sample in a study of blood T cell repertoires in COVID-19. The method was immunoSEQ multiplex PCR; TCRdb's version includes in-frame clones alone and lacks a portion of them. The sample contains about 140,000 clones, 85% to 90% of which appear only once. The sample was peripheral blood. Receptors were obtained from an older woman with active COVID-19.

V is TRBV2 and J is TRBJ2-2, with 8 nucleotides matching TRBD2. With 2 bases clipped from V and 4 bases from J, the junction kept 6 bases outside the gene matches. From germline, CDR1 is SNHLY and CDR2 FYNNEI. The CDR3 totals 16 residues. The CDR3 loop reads CASSESGRGGTGELFF. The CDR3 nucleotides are TGTGCCAGCAGTGAAAGCGGGAGAGGGGGCACCGGGGAGCTGTTTTTT.

The DNA of the CDR3 is TGCGCCAGCAGCTTGGGGCACACGAACACCGGGGAGCTGTTTTTT. Translation gives CASSLGHTNTGELFF. This rearrangement joins TRBV5-1 to TRBJ2-2; D unresolved. Between the trimmed V and J ends, which lost 0 bases and 0 bases, there was a span of 6 bases. CDR1 and CDR2 (germline): SGHRS, YFSETQ. The CDR3 length is 15 residues.

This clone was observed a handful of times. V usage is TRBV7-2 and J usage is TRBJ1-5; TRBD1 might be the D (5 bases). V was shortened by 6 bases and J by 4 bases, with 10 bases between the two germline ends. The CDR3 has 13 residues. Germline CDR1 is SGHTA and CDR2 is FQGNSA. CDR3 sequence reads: CASSRGLNQPQHF. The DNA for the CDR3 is TGTGCCAGCAGTCGGGGACTGAATCAGCCCCAGCATTTT.

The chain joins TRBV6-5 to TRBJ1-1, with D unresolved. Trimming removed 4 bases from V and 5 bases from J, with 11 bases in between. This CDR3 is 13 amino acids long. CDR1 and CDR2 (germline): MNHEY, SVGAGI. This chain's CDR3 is CASSSPGGTEAFF. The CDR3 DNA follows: TGTGCCAGCAGTTCGCCCGGCGGGACTGAAGCTTTCTTT.

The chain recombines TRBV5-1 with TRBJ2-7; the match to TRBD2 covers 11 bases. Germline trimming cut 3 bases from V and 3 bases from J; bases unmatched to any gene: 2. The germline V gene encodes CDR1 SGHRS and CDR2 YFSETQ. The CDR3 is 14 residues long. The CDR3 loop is CASSWGTSGYEQYF. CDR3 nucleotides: TGCGCCAGCAGCTGGGGGACTAGCGGCTACGAGCAGTACTTC.

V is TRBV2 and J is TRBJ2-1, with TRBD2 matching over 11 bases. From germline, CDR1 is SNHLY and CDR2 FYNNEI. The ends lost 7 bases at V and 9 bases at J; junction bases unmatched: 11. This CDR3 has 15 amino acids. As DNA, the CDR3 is TGTGCCAGCACCCCAACTACTAGCGGGAGTGGTGAGCAGTTCTTC. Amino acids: CASTPTTSGSGEQFF.

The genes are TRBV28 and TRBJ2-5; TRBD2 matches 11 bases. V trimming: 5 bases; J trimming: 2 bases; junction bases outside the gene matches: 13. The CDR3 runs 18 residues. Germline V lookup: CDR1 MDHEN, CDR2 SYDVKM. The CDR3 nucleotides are TGTGCCAGCAGTCCTAAACTAGCGGGAGAGGCGTCTCAAGAGACCCAGTACTTC. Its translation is CASSPKLAGEASQETQYF.

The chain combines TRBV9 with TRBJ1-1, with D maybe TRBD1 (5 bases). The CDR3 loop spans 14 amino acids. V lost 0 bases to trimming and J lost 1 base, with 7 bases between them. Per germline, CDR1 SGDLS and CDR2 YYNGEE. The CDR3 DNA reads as TGTGCCAGCAGCGTAGTCCAGGGGAACACTGAAGCTTTCTTT. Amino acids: CASSVVQGNTEAFF. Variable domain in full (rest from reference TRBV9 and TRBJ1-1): DSGVTQTPKHLITATGQRVTLRCSPRSGDLSVYWYQQSLDQGLQFLIQYYNGEERAKGNILERFSAQQFPDLHSELNLSSLELGDSALYFCASSVVQGNTEAFFGQGTRLTVV.

The CDR3 nucleotides read TGTGCCAGCAGACTTAACGGGGGGGTGAACACTGAAGCTTTCTTT. This gives the protein CASRLNGGVNTEAFF. The chain combines TRBV28 with TRBJ1-1; the D gene is possibly TRBD1 (5 bases). The CDR3 contains 15 residues. The germline V gene encodes CDR1 MDHEN and CDR2 SYDVKM. V lost 6 bases and J 0 bases, leaving 14 bases between the germline ends.

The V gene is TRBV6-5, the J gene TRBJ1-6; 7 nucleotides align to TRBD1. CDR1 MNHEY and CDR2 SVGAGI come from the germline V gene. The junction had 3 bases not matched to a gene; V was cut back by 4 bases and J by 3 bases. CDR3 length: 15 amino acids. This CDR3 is CASSFRDSYNSPLHF. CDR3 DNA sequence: TGTGCCAGCAGTTTCCGGGACAGCTATAATTCACCCCTCCACTTT.

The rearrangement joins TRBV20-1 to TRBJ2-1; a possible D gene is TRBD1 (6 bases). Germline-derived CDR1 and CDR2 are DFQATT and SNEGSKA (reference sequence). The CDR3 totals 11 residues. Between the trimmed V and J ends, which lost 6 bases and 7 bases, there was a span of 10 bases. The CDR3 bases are TGCAGTGCGATGACAGGTAATGAGCAGTTCTTC. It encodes CSAMTGNEQFF.

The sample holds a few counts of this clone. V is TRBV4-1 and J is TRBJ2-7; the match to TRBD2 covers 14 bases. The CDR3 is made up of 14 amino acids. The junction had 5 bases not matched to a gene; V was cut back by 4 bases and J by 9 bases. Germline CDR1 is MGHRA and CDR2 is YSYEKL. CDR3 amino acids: CASSRGTSGRGQYF. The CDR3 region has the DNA TGCGCCAGCAGCCGTGGGACTAGCGGGAGAGGGCAGTACTTC.

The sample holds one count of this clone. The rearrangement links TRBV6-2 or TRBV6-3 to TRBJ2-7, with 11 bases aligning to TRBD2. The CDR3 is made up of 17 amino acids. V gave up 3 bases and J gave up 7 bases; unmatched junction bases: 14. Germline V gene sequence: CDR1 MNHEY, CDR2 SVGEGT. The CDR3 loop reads CASSYNPTSGSYWEQYF. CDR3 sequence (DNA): TGTGCCAGCAGTTATAATCCCACTAGCGGGAGTTATTGGGAGCAGTACTTC.

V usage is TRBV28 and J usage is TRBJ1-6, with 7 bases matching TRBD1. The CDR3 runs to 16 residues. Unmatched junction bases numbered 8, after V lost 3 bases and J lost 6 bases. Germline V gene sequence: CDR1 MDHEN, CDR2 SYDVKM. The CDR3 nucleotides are TGTGCCAGCAGTTTGGGGACAGTCATTCTTAATTCACCCCTCCACTTT. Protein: CASSLGTVILNSPLHF. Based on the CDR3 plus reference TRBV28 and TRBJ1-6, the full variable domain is DVKVTQSSRYLVKRTGEKVFLECVQDMDHENMFWYRQDPGLGLRLIYFSYDVKMKEKGDIPEGYSVSREKKERFSLILESASTNQTSMYLCASSLGTVILNSPLHFGNGTRLTVT.

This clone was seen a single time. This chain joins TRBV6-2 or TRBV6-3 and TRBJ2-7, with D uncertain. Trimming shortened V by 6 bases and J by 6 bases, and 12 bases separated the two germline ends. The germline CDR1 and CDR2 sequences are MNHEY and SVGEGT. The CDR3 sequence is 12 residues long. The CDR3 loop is CASSPLVLEQYF. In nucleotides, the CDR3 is TGTGCCAGCAGCCCTCTAGTTCTCGAGCAGTACTTC.

CDR3 residues: CASSLGTNNYGYTF. The CDR3 region has the DNA TGCGCCAGCAGCTTGGGGACTAACAACTATGGCTACACCTTC. The V call is TRBV5-1, the J call TRBJ1-2; D remains ambiguous. CDR3 length: 14 amino acids. Between the trimmed V and J ends, which lost 0 bases and 2 bases, there was a span of 8 bases. The germline V gene encodes CDR1 SGHRS and CDR2 YFSETQ.

CDR3 bases: TGTGCCAGCAGCTCGACAGGGGGTCTGAACTATGGCTACACCTTC. Residues: CASSSTGGLNYGYTF. The chain recombines TRBV7-2 with TRBJ1-2; TRBD1 matches at 9 bases. The trim removed 4 bases at V and 2 bases at J, leaving 5 bases unmatched. CDR3 size: 15 residues. Germline V gene lookup returns CDR1 SGHTA and CDR2 FQGNSA.

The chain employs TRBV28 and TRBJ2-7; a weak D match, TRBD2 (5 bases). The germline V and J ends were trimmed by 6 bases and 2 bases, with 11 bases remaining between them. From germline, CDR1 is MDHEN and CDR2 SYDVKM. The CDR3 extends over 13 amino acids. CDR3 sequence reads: CASREATTYEQYF. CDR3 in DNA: TGTGCCAGCAGGGAGGCAACCACCTACGAGCAGTACTTC.

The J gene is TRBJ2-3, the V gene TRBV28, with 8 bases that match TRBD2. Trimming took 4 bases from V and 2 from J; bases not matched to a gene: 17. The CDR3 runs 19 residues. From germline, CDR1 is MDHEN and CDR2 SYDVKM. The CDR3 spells CASSSPPGGSGTSTDTQYF. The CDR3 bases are TGTGCCAGCAGTTCTCCCCCGGGGGGGAGCGGGACCTCCACAGATACGCAGTATTTT.

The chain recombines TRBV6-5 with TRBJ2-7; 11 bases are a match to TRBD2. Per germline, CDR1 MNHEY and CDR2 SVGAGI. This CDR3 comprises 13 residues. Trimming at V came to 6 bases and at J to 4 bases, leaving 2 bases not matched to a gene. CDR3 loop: CASRGLAEYEQYF. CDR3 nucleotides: TGTGCCAGCAGGGGACTAGCGGAGTACGAGCAGTACTTC.

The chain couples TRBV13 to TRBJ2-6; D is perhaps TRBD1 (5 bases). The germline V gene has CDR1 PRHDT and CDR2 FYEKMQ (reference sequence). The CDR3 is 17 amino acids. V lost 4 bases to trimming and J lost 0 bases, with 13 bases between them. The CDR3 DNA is TGTGCCAGCAGCTCAGCGTTGACAGTCTCTGGGGCCAACGTCCTGACTTTC. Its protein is CASSSALTVSGANVLTF.

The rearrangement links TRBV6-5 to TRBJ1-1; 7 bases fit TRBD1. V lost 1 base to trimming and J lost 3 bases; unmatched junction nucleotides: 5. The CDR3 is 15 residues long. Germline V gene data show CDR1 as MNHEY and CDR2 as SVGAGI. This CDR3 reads CASSYYRGPYTEAFF. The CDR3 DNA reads TGTGCCAGCAGTTACTACAGGGGTCCTTACACTGAAGCTTTCTTT.

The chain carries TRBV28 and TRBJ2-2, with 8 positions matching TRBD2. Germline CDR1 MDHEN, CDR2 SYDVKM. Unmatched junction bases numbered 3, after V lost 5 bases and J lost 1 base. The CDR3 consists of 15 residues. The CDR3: CASSPGGKNTGELFF. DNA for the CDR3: TGTGCCAGCAGTCCGGGGGGGAAGAACACCGGGGAGCTGTTTTTT.

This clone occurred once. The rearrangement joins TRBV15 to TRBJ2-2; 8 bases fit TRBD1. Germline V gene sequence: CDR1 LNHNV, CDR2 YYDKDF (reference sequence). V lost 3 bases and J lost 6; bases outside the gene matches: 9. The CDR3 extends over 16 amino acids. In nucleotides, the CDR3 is TGTGCCACCAGCAGTAGGTCGGACAGGGCCGCCGGGGAGCTGTTTTTT. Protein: CATSSRSDRAAGELFF.

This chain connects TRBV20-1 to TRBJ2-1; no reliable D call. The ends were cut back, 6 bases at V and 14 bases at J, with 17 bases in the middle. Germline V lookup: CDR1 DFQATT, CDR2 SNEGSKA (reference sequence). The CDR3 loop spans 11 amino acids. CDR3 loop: CSAPFTTDEFF. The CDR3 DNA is TGCAGTGCGCCTTTCACCACTGATGAGTTCTTC.

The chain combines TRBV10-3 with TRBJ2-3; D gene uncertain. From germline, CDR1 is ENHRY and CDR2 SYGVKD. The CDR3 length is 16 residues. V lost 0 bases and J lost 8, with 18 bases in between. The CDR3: CAISESTFSAPSTQYF. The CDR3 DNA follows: TGTGCCATCAGTGAGTCGACTTTCAGTGCCCCAAGTACGCAGTATTTT.

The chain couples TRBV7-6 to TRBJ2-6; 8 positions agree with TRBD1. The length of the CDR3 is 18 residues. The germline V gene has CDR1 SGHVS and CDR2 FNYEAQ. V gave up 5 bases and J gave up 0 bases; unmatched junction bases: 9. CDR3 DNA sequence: TGTGCCAGCAGCCTCACGGACAGGGCGACCTCTGGGGCCAACGTCCTGACTTTC. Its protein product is CASSLTDRATSGANVLTF. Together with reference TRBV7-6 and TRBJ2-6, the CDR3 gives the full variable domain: GAGVSQSPRYKVTKRGQDVALRCDPISGHVSLYWYRQALGQGPEFLTYFNYEAQQDKSGLPNDRFSAERPEGSISTLTIQRTEQRDSAMYRCASSLTDRATSGANVLTFGAGSRLTVL.

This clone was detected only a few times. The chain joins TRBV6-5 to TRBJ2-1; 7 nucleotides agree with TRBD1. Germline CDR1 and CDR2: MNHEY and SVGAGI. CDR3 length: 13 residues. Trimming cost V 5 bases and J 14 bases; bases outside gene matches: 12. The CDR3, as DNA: TGTGCCAGCAGTAGAGACAGGGAAGGGCTTAAGTTCTTC. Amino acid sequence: CASSRDREGLKFF.

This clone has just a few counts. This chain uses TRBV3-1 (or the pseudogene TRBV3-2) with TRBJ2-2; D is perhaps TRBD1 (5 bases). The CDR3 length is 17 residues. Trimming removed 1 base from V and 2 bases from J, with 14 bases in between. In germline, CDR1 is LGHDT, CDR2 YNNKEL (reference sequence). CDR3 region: CASSQAGYRPNTGELFF. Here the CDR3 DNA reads TGTGCCAGCAGCCAAGCTGGGTACAGGCCTAACACCGGGGAGCTGTTTTTT.